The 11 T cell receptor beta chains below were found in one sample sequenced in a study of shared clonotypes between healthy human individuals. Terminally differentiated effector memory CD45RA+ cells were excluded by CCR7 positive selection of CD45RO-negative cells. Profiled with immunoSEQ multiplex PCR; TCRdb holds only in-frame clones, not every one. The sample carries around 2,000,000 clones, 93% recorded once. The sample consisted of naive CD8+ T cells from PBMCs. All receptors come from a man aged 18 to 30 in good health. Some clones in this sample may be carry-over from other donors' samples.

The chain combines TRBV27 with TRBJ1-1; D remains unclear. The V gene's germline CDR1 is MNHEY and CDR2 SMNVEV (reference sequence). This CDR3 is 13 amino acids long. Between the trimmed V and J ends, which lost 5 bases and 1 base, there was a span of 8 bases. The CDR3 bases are TGTGCCAGCAGTCGAATTGAGAACACTGAAGCTTTCTTT. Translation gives CASSRIENTEAFF.

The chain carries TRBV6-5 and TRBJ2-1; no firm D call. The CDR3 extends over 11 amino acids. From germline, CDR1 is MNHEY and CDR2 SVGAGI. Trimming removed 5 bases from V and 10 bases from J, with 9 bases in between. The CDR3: CASSGAAEQFF. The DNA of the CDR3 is TGTGCCAGCAGTGGAGCCGCCGAGCAGTTCTTC.

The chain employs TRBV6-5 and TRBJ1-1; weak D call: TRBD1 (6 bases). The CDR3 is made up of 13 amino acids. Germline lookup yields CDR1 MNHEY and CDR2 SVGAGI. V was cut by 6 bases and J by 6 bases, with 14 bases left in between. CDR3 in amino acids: CASSIYRVSEAFF. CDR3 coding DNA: TGTGCCAGCAGCATCTACAGGGTGTCTGAAGCTTTCTTT.

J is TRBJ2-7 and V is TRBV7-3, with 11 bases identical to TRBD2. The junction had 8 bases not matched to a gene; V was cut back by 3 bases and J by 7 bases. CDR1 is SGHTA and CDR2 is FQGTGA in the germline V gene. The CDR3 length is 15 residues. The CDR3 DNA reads TGTGCCAGCAGCTTGTTAGCGGGAGGGCCGGGAGAGCAGTACTTC. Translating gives CASSLLAGGPGEQYF.

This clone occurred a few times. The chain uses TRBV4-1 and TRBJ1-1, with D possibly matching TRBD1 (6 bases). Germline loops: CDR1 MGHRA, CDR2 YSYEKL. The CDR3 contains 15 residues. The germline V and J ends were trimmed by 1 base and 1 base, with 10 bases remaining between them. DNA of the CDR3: TGCGCCAGCAGCCAAGTTACAGGGACGAACACTGAAGCTTTCTTT. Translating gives CASSQVTGTNTEAFF.

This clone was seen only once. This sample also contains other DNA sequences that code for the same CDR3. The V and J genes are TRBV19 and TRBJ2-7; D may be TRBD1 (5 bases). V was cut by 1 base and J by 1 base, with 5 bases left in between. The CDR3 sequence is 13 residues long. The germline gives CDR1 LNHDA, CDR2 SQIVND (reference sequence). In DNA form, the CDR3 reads TGTGCCAGTAGTATAGGACAGTCCTACGAGCAGTACTTC. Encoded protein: CASSIGQSYEQYF. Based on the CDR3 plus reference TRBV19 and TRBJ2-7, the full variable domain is DGGITQSPKYLFRKEGQNVTLSCEQNLNHDAMYWYRQDPGQGLRLIYYSQIVNDFQKGDIAEGYSVSREKKESFPLTVTSAQKNPTAFYLCASSIGQSYEQYFGPGTRLTVT.

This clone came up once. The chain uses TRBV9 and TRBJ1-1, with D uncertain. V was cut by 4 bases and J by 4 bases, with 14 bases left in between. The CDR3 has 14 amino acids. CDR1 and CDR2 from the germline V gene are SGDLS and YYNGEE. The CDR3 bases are TGTGCCAGCAGCATTGAGGGTAAGGCCACTGAAGCTTTCTTT. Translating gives CASSIEGKATEAFF. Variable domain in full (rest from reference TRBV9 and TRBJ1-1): DSGVTQTPKHLITATGQRVTLRCSPRSGDLSVYWYQQSLDQGLQFLIQYYNGEERAKGNILERFSAQQFPDLHSELNLSSLELGDSALYFCASSIEGKATEAFFGQGTRLTVV.

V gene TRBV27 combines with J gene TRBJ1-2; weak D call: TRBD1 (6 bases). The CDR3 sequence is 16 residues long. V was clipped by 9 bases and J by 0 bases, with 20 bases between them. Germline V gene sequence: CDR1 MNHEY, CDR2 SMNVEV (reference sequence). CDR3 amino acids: CASRHHPGDTNYGYTF. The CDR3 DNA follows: TGTGCCAGTAGACACCATCCAGGGGATACTAACTATGGCTACACCTTC.

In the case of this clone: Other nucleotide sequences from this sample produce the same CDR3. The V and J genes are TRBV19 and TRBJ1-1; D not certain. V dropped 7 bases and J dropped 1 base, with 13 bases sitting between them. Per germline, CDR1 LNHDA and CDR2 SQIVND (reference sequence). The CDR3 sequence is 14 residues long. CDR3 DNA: TGTGCCAGTACTCCGGACCTAGAGAACACTGAAGCTTTCTTT. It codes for CASTPDLENTEAFF.

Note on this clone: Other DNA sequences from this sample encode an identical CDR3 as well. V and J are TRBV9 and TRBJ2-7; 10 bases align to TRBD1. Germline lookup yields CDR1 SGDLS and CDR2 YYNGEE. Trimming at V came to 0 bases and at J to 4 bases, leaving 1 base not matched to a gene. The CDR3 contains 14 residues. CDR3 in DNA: TGTGCCAGCAGCGTAGGGGACAGGGGTTACGAGCAGTACTTC. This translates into CASSVGDRGYEQYF.

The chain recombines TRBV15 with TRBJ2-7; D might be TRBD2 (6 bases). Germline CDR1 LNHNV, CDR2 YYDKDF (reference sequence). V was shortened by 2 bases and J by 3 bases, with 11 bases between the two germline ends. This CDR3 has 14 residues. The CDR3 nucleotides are TGTGCCACCAGCAGAATCCGGGGAGGCTACGAGCAGTACTTC. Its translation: CATSRIRGGYEQYF.